These T cell receptor beta chains were read from a single sample in a study of CD4 T cells in relation to SARS-CoV-2 and coronaviruses. These receptors lack a known antigen. Libraries were prepared by immunoSEQ multiplex PCR; TCRdb keeps only in-frame clonotypes and omits some of them. The sample has over 15,000 clones, about 70% seen once. Input material: CD4+ T cells from PBMCs, cultured in vitro. These receptors all stem from a human donor in good health. CDR3s include the opening cysteine and the closing phenylalanine or tryptophan. D genes are given only for firm matches. The listing skips clone size in some rows; elsewhere it reads once, few, many or a size class.

size: .; J: TRBJ2-6; V: TRBV27; D: .; DNA: TGTGCCAGCAGCCCAAGCACCTCTGGGGCCAACGTCCTGACTTTC; CDR3: CASSPSTSGANVLTF
size: .; J: TRBJ1-1; V: TRBV5-1; D: .; DNA: TGCGCCAGCAGCTTGCATAGGGGTCAGTGGGGCATGAACACTGAAGCTTTCTTT; CDR3: CASSLHRGQWGMNTEAFF
size: few; J: TRBJ1-1; V: TRBV2; D: .; DNA: TGTGCCAGCAGGGAAGGGCTGAACACTGAAGCTTTCTTT; CDR3: CASREGLNTEAFF
size: few; J: TRBJ1-1; V: TRBV18; D: TRBD1; DNA: TGTGCCAGCTCACCACCGACAGGGAGGAACACTGAAGCTTTCTTT; CDR3: CASSPPTGRNTEAFF
size: .; J: TRBJ2-1; V: TRBV7-3; D: .; DNA: TGTGCCAGCAGCTTAAATCCCCGGCTATCCTCCTACAATGAGCAGTTCTTC; CDR3: CASSLNPRLSSYNEQFF
size: once; J: TRBJ1-4; V: TRBV30; D: .; DNA: TGTGCCTGGAGTTTAGGGGCCTCACGAGGAGAAAAACTGTTTTTT; CDR3: CAWSLGASRGEKLFF
size: .; J: TRBJ2-5; V: TRBV24-1; D: .; DNA: TGTGCCACCAGTGATCCCGGTGGGCCAGAGACCCAGTACTTC; CDR3: CATSDPGGPETQYF
size: .; J: TRBJ2-1; V: TRBV24-1; D: .; DNA: TGTGCCACCAGGGGTTACAATGAGCAGTTCTTC; CDR3: CATRGYNEQFF
size: .; J: TRBJ1-2; V: TRBV12-3/TRBV12-4; D: TRBD1; DNA: TGTGCCAGCAGCCGGACAGGTAACGGCTACACCTTC; CDR3: CASSRTGNGYTF
size: .; J: TRBJ2-1; V: TRBV9; D: TRBD2; DNA: TGTGCCAGCAGCGGACAACTAGCGGGGAGCTTGGATGATGAGCAGTTCTTC; CDR3: CASSGQLAGSLDDEQFF
size: .; J: TRBJ1-2; V: TRBV12-3/TRBV12-4; D: .; DNA: TGTGCCAGCAGTTTACCGGGGTTCGGTGGCTACACCTTC; CDR3: CASSLPGFGGYTF
size: .; J: TRBJ2-7; V: TRBV18; D: TRBD1; DNA: TGTGCCAGCTCACCGGGACAGGGTCCCTACGAGCAGTACTTC; CDR3: CASSPGQGPYEQYF
size: .; J: TRBJ2-7; V: TRBV30; D: TRBD1; DNA: TGTGCCTGGAGTGTACTGGACAGGGATTCCCACGAGCAGTACTTC; CDR3: CAWSVLDRDSHEQYF
size: .; J: TRBJ2-7; V: TRBV4-1; D: .; DNA: TGCGCCAGCAGCCAAGACAGTGGGGTATACGAGCAGTACTTC; CDR3: CASSQDSGVYEQYF
size: .; J: TRBJ1-2; V: TRBV2; D: .; DNA: TGTGCCAGCACCCTGGAGTCAGTTAACTATGGCTACACCTTC; CDR3: CASTLESVNYGYTF
size: .; J: TRBJ1-3; V: TRBV11-2; D: .; DNA: TGTGCCAGCAGCTTATTCTCCGTCCAGGGCGAGGGAAACACCATATATTTT; CDR3: CASSLFSVQGEGNTIYF
size: .; J: TRBJ1-2; V: TRBV2; D: TRBD1; DNA: TGTGCCAGCAGCGATGACAGGGTTAGAGGCTACACCTTC; CDR3: CASSDDRVRGYTF
size: .; J: TRBJ2-5; V: TRBV12-3/TRBV12-4; D: .; DNA: TGTGCCAGCAGTTTTGGAGGGGTGAAGACCCAGTACTTC; CDR3: CASSFGGVKTQYF
size: once; J: TRBJ1-4; V: TRBV19; D: .; DNA: TGTGCCAGTAGTATCCGGGGGAATGAAAAACTGTTTTTT; CDR3: CASSIRGNEKLFF
size: once; J: TRBJ1-1; V: TRBV10-3; D: .; DNA: TGTGCCATCAGAACCGGGACAACTTTGAACACTGAAGCTTTCTTT; CDR3: CAIRTGTTLNTEAFF
size: few; J: TRBJ1-2; V: TRBV28; D: .; DNA: TGTGCCAGCAGGAAGACGGGCTATGGCTACACCTTC; CDR3: CASRKTGYGYTF
size: .; J: TRBJ2-1; V: TRBV4-1; D: .; DNA: TGCGCCAGCAGCCCCCGGAGGGGGCCAGAAGGCAATGAGCAGTTCTTC; CDR3: CASSPRRGPEGNEQFF
size: once; J: TRBJ2-7; V: TRBV19; D: .; DNA: TGTGCCAGTAGTATAGCAGGGACCTCCTACGAGCAGTACTTC; CDR3: CASSIAGTSYEQYF
size: .; J: TRBJ1-2; V: TRBV7-9; D: TRBD1; DNA: TGTGCCAGCAGCTTCCGGGGACAGCCCTATGGCTACACCTTC; CDR3: CASSFRGQPYGYTF
size: once; J: TRBJ2-1; V: TRBV6-5; D: TRBD2; DNA: TGTGCCAGCAGAGGGACTAGCGGGAGTGTTGAGCAGTTCTTC; CDR3: CASRGTSGSVEQFF
size: .; J: TRBJ1-2; V: TRBV6-6; D: .; DNA: TGTGCCAGCTCAACTAACTATGGCTACACCTTC; CDR3: CASSTNYGYTF
size: .; J: TRBJ2-7; V: TRBV5-6; D: TRBD1; DNA: TGTGCCAGCAGCTTGGATGGACAGGGCAACTACGAGCAGTACTTC; CDR3: CASSLDGQGNYEQYF
size: .; J: TRBJ2-1; V: TRBV5-4; D: .; DNA: TGTGCCAGCAGCTTGGGAAATACAGAATTAAAGTTCTTC; CDR3: CASSLGNTELKFF
size: .; J: TRBJ2-1; V: TRBV4-2; D: TRBD2; DNA: TGTGCCAGCAGCCAAGATACTAGCGGGAGAAGTAATGAGCAGTTCTTC; CDR3: CASSQDTSGRSNEQFF
size: .; J: TRBJ2-7; V: TRBV27; D: .; DNA: TGTGCCAGCAGCCGCTATTTAACCGGGAAGGAGGCCCACGAGCAGTACTTC; CDR3: CASSRYLTGKEAHEQYF
size: .; J: TRBJ1-2; V: TRBV5-1; D: .; DNA: TGCGCCAGCGCACCTGAGGCCTTTGGGGAGGGCTACACCTTC; CDR3: CASAPEAFGEGYTF
size: .; J: TRBJ2-7; V: TRBV18; D: TRBD1; DNA: TGTGCCAGCTCAGAGGTAACCGGGACAGGGGCGTCCGAGCAGTACTTC; CDR3: CASSEVTGTGASEQYF
size: .; J: TRBJ2-7; V: TRBV2; D: TRBD2; DNA: TGTGCCAGCAGTGTGAAGGCTAGCGGTTACGAGCAGTACTTC; CDR3: CASSVKASGYEQYF
size: .; J: TRBJ2-7; V: TRBV7-3; D: .; DNA: TGTGCCAGCAGCTTAGACGGAGGGGGCGGCTACGAGCAGTACTTC; CDR3: CASSLDGGGGYEQYF
size: .; J: TRBJ2-3; V: TRBV11-3; D: .; DNA: TGTGCCAGCAGCTTAGAAAGCACAGATACGCAGTATTTT; CDR3: CASSLESTDTQYF
size: .; J: TRBJ2-3; V: TRBV5-1; D: .; DNA: TGCGCCAGCAGCTTGGCCATAGGGAGAGATACGCAGTATTTT; CDR3: CASSLAIGRDTQYF
size: .; J: TRBJ2-1; V: TRBV9; D: .; DNA: TGTGCCAGCAGCGTAGGACTCCCCAGGGAGCAGTTCTTC; CDR3: CASSVGLPREQFF
size: .; J: TRBJ2-7; V: TRBV2; D: .; DNA: TGTGCCAGCAGTACGGGCAGGGTCTCCTACGAGCAGTACTTC; CDR3: CASSTGRVSYEQYF
size: few; J: TRBJ2-1; V: TRBV12-3/TRBV12-4; D: .; DNA: TGTGCCAGCCGTCTGACAGACCTAGAGCAGTTCTTC; CDR3: CASRLTDLEQFF
size: .; J: TRBJ1-5; V: TRBV11-3; D: TRBD1; DNA: TGTGCCAGGTCGGACAGGGGGAATCAGCCCCAGCATTTT; CDR3: CARSDRGNQPQHF
size: .; J: TRBJ2-7; V: TRBV30; D: TRBD2; DNA: TGTGCCTGGAGCGGGACTAGCGAGTACTACGAGCAGTACTTC; CDR3: CAWSGTSEYYEQYF
size: few; J: TRBJ2-1; V: TRBV19; D: TRBD1; DNA: TGTGCCAGTAGTACCCGGACAGGGTATTCCTACAATGAGCAGTTCTTC; CDR3: CASSTRTGYSYNEQFF
size: .; J: TRBJ2-7; V: TRBV2; D: .; DNA: TGTGCCAGCAGTGCGTTAAACGAGCAGTACTTC; CDR3: CASSALNEQYF
size: .; J: TRBJ1-1; V: TRBV11-2; D: .; DNA: TGTGCCAGCAGCTTAGGTTTGGGCTCTGAAGCTTTCTTT; CDR3: CASSLGLGSEAFF
size: once; J: TRBJ1-2; V: TRBV19; D: .; DNA: TGTGCCAGTAGTACGGGCCGATTCTATGGCTACACCTTC; CDR3: CASSTGRFYGYTF
size: once; J: TRBJ2-1; V: TRBV5-1; D: TRBD2; DNA: TGCGCCAGCAGCGCCTCCGGGACTAGTGGTTCCGATGAGCAGTTCTTC; CDR3: CASSASGTSGSDEQFF
size: .; J: TRBJ2-3; V: TRBV18; D: .; DNA: TGTGCCAGCTCCCTCAAATTGCTAGCGCCCTCCACAGATACGCAGTATTTT; CDR3: CASSLKLLAPSTDTQYF
size: .; J: TRBJ2-3; V: TRBV10-3; D: TRBD1; DNA: TGTGCCACGGGCGGGACAGGGGTTAAAGATACGCAGTATTTT; CDR3: CATGGTGVKDTQYF
size: .; J: TRBJ1-2; V: TRBV12-3/TRBV12-4; D: .; DNA: TGTGCCAGCAGTTTCTGGGCTAACTATGGCTACACCTTC; CDR3: CASSFWANYGYTF
size: .; J: TRBJ1-2; V: TRBV6-1; D: .; DNA: TGTGCCAGCAGTGAAGGGGGGGCAGGAGGCTACACCTTC; CDR3: CASSEGGAGGYTF
size: few; J: TRBJ2-7; V: TRBV5-4; D: .; DNA: TGTGCCAGCAGCTTGACAGGGTCATACGAGCAGTACTTC; CDR3: CASSLTGSYEQYF
size: once; J: TRBJ2-1; V: TRBV5-1; D: .; DNA: TGCGCCAGCAGCCGTGGGAGTACGGACAATGAGCAGTTCTTC; CDR3: CASSRGSTDNEQFF
size: few; J: TRBJ2-2; V: TRBV13; D: TRBD1; DNA: TGTGCCAGCAGCGACCCGTCCGGGGGACAGGGGCTAAACACCGGGGAGCTGTTTTTT; CDR3: CASSDPSGGQGLNTGELFF
size: once; J: TRBJ2-1; V: TRBV14; D: TRBD2; DNA: TGTGCCAGCAGCCAAGGCGCCGGACTAGCGGTATACAATGAGCAGTTCTTC; CDR3: CASSQGAGLAVYNEQFF
size: .; J: TRBJ2-7; V: TRBV5-1; D: TRBD1; DNA: TGCGCCAGCAGCTCCGGGACAGGATACGTTCGGCAGTACTTC; CDR3: CASSSGTGYVRQYF